Below are 10 T cell receptor beta chains sequenced from a single sample in a study of OX40 agonist ivuxolimab in advanced cancers. The table came from immunoSEQ multiplex PCR; TCRdb's copy has only in-frame clones and leaves some out. The data contain around 68,000 clones, 91% of them seen just once; the ten biggest clones take up 0.3% to 0.35%. This sample comprised CD4+ or CD8+ T cells sorted from blood, obtained in a trial of the OX40 agonist ivuxolimab. All receptors derive from an adult with an advanced solid tumor such as melanoma, head and neck, liver or kidney cancer.

V is TRBV19 and J is TRBJ2-2; 7 nucleotides match TRBD2. CDR1 is LNHDA and CDR2 is SQIVND in the germline V gene (reference sequence). J was trimmed by 5 bases and V by 10 bases; bases with no gene match: 13. CDR3 length: 15 amino acids. CDR3 DNA: TGTGCCACTAAAGGACTAGTCGGGGAAACCGGGGAGCTGTTTTTT. Its translation: CATKGLVGETGELFF.

The rearrangement links TRBV10-3 to TRBJ2-1; maybe TRBD2 (6 bases). V lost 4 bases, J lost 4 bases, and 14 bases lay in between. Germline V gene data show CDR1 as ENHRY and CDR2 as SYGVKD. The CDR3 is 15 amino acids. CDR3 amino acids: CAISAGTQTYNEQFF. CDR3 bases: TGTGCCATCAGTGCCGGGACTCAGACTTACAATGAGCAGTTCTTC.

The gene calls are TRBV15 and TRBJ2-1; TRBD2 is a possible D gene (6 bases). CDR1 LNHNV and CDR2 YYDKDF come from the germline V gene (reference sequence). V shed 3 bases and J shed 5 bases, with 11 bases lying between them. The CDR3 sequence is 14 residues long. DNA of the CDR3: TGTGCCACCAGCAGGGGGGGTACGGACAATGAGCAGTTCTTC. As protein: CATSRGGTDNEQFF.

The chain is built from TRBV5-1 and TRBJ1-1; 8 bases align to TRBD1. Germline CDR1 reads SGHRS; CDR2 reads YFSETQ. V was pared by 4 bases and J by 4 bases, with 6 bases of the junction left unmatched. The CDR3 is 14 amino acids. The CDR3 bases are TGCGCCAGCAGCAGATGGACAGGGCCCACTGAAGCTTTCTTT. Its protein product is CASSRWTGPTEAFF.

The chain joins TRBV14 to TRBJ2-3, with D possibly being TRBD2 (6 bases). There are 16 residues in the CDR3. The V gene's germline CDR1 is SGHDN and CDR2 FVKESK. Trimming stripped 1 base from V and 4 bases from J, with 15 bases between. The CDR3 DNA is TGTGCCAGCAGCCAAGTTCTAGCGTTTAGCGCAGATACGCAGTATTTT. This translates into CASSQVLAFSADTQYF. The full variable domain, completed using reference TRBV14 and TRBJ2-3, is EAGVTQFPSHSVIEKGQTVTLRCDPISGHDNLYWYRRVMGKEIKFLLHFVKESKQDESGMPNNRFLAERTGGTYSTLKVQPAELEDSGVYFCASSQVLAFSADTQYFGPGTRLTVL.

This chain joins TRBV7-9 and TRBJ1-1, with D uncertain. Trimming left V 4 bases short and J 10 bases short, with 19 bases between. CDR1 is SEHNR and CDR2 is FQNEAQ in the germline V gene (reference sequence). CDR3 length equals 14 residues. CDR3 sequence reads: CASSSWAQTGSAFF. The CDR3 nucleotides are TGTGCCAGCAGCTCCTGGGCACAAACCGGGTCAGCTTTCTTT.

This clone has only a few counts. Other DNA sequences in this specimen translate into the identical CDR3. V usage is TRBV19 and J usage is TRBJ1-1; D is uncertain. The CDR3 has 15 residues. Germline assignment: CDR1 LNHDA and CDR2 SQIVND (reference sequence). Trimming shortened V by 2 bases and J by 1 base, and 11 bases separated the two germline ends. The CDR3 loop is CASSITRGGNTEAFF. For the CDR3, the DNA is TGTGCCAGTAGTATAACGCGGGGAGGGAACACTGAAGCTTTCTTT. Supplemented by reference TRBV19 and TRBJ1-1, the full variable domain reads DGGITQSPKYLFRKEGQNVTLSCEQNLNHDAMYWYRQDPGQGLRLIYYSQIVNDFQKGDIAEGYSVSREKKESFPLTVTSAQKNPTAFYLCASSITRGGNTEAFFGQGTRLTVV.

Only a few counts were recorded for this clone. The chain joins TRBV5-1 to TRBJ2-3; TRBD2 agrees at 7 bases. The CDR3 is 14 amino acids. Germline CDR1 reads SGHRS; CDR2 reads YFSETQ. After removal of 3 bases from V and 4 bases from J, the junction contained 5 bases not matched to a gene. The CDR3 loop is CASSSRGGPDTQYF. The DNA for the CDR3 is TGCGCCAGCAGCTCAAGGGGAGGGCCAGATACGCAGTATTTT.

The chain recombines TRBV9 with TRBJ2-7; TRBD2 aligns across 14 bases. Germline V gene lookup returns CDR1 SGDLS and CDR2 YYNGEE. This CDR3 region has 16 residues. V shed 3 bases, J shed 5 bases, and the junction held 7 bases outside the gene matches. The CDR3 loop reads CASSGGTSGRIDEQYF. CDR3 DNA: TGTGCCAGCAGCGGGGGGACTAGCGGGAGAATCGACGAGCAGTACTTC.

This clone has a single count. The V gene is TRBV6-1, the J gene TRBJ2-7; tentative D call: TRBD2 (6 bases). CDR3 length: 14 residues. The V and J ends lost 7 bases and 1 base respectively, with 14 bases between them. The germline gives CDR1 MNHNS, CDR2 SASEGT. Here the CDR3 DNA reads TGTGCCAGCAAAGGGAGGACGTCGTCCTACGAGCAGTACTTC. Translating gives CASKGRTSSYEQYF.